The 23 T cell receptor beta chains below were found in one sample sequenced in a study of cytomegalovirus exposure and HLA in healthy donors. 60 Vbeta and 13 Jbeta primers were used in PCR. TCRdb's table, derived via immunoSEQ multiplex PCR, lists solely in-frame clones and lacks some. Among 160,000 or so clones listed, about two thirds were seen once. The sequencing input was PBMCs. The receptor set was obtained from a human donor in good health.

The V gene is TRBV28, the J gene TRBJ1-2; D gene unclear. V dropped 8 bases and J dropped 2 bases, with 9 bases sitting between them. The germline gives CDR1 MDHEN, CDR2 SYDVKM. There are 12 residues in the CDR3. For the CDR3, the DNA is TGTGCCAGCTCGGGAGACAACTATGGCTACACCTTC. Residues: CASSGDNYGYTF.

The chain carries TRBV7-9 and TRBJ2-7; tentatively, D is TRBD2 (5 bases). Trimming shortened V by 7 bases and J by 1 base, and 17 bases separated the two germline ends. The CDR3 covers 15 residues. In germline, CDR1 is SEHNR, CDR2 FQNEAQ (reference sequence). The CDR3: CASTSTTGWSYEQYF. The CDR3 DNA sequence: TGTGCCAGCACCTCCACAACGGGGTGGTCCTACGAGCAGTACTTC.

CDR3 sequence: CASWGETDSYEQYF. CDR3 DNA sequence: TGTGCCAGCTGGGGGGAGACAGACTCCTACGAGCAGTACTTC. The chain is built from TRBV2 and TRBJ2-7, with D possibly TRBD2 on 6 matching bases. The CDR3 loop spans 14 amino acids. Deletions cut 8 bases from V and 0 bases from J, with 14 bases between. In germline, CDR1 is SNHLY, CDR2 FYNNEI.

The chain couples TRBV5-6 to TRBJ2-5, with D uncertain. The CDR3 totals 11 residues. V was shortened by 3 bases and J by 5 bases, with 5 bases between the two germline ends. Germline V lookup: CDR1 SGHDT, CDR2 YYEEEE. The CDR3 protein is CASSSVETQYF. CDR3 sequence (DNA): TGTGCCAGCAGCTCCGTCGAGACCCAGTACTTC.

The chain employs TRBV11-2 and TRBJ2-5; the match to TRBD1 covers 11 bases. The V and J ends lost 5 bases and 7 bases, in that order; junction bases with no gene match: 9. From germline, CDR1 is SGHAT and CDR2 FQNNGV. There are 15 residues in the CDR3. The CDR3 region has the DNA TGTGCCAGCAGCCCAAATCGGACAGGGGGCCGGACCCAGTACTTC. It specifies CASSPNRTGGRTQYF.

This clone was counted only a few times. V is TRBV6-5 and J is TRBJ2-7, with 7 bases aligning to TRBD1. The CDR3 runs to 13 residues. Germline V gene data show CDR1 as MNHEY and CDR2 as SVGAGI. V lost 4 bases, J lost 4 bases, and 4 bases stayed unmatched. This chain's CDR3 is CASSWAGGYEQYF. As DNA, the CDR3 is TGTGCCAGCAGTTGGGCAGGGGGATACGAGCAGTACTTC.

J is TRBJ1-2 and V is TRBV30, with TRBD1 identical over 7 bases. Trimming removed 0 bases from V and 5 bases from J; junction bases left unmatched: 12. Germline V gene sequence: CDR1 GTSNPN, CDR2 SVGIG (reference sequence). The CDR3 is 16 residues long. This CDR3 reads CAWSVPRTGLSYGYTF. For the CDR3, the DNA is TGTGCCTGGAGTGTACCCCGGACAGGATTAAGTTATGGCTACACCTTC.

V and J are TRBV7-2 and TRBJ1-1; D is undetermined. Deletions cut 4 bases from V and 4 bases from J, with 4 bases between. Germline V gene lookup returns CDR1 SGHTA and CDR2 FQGNSA. This CDR3 has 11 amino acids. The CDR3 DNA sequence: TGTGCCAGCAGCTCATTCACTGAAGCTTTCTTT. It encodes CASSSFTEAFF.

This rearrangement joins TRBV7-2 to TRBJ2-5; 7 bases map to TRBD2. The DNA matches TRBJ2-7 better at its end, which makes the J call doubtful. The germline V gene encodes CDR1 SGHTA and CDR2 FQGNSA. The CDR3 is 16 residues long. The CDR3 reads CASSLGQRGRAYEQYF. The CDR3 region has the DNA TGTGCCAGCAGCTTAGGCCAGCGGGGAAGAGCCTACGAGCAGTACTTC.

This clone was counted between two and nine times. The V call is TRBV4-1, the J call TRBJ2-7; D ambiguous. CDR3 size: 11 residues. Between the trimmed V and J ends, which lost 5 bases and 3 bases, there was a span of 5 bases. Germline values: CDR1 MGHRA, CDR2 YSYEKL. CDR3 nucleotide sequence: TGCGCCAGCAGCTCTAACTACGAGCAGTACTTC. It codes for CASSSNYEQYF.

This clone was recorded a few times. The chain joins TRBV25-1 to TRBJ1-3; D remains unclear. Trimming left V 1 base short and J 2 bases short, with 6 bases between. This CDR3 has 14 amino acids. Germline V gives CDR1 MGHDK, CDR2 SYGVNS. CDR3 nucleotides: TGTGCCAGCAGTGAATCGCGGGCTGGAAACACCATATATTTT. Translated: CASSESRAGNTIYF.

This chain connects TRBV6-5 to TRBJ2-3; weak D call: TRBD2 (5 bases). Trimming took 6 bases from V and 3 from J, leaving 16 bases between them. The CDR3 runs 15 residues. The germline V gene has CDR1 MNHEY and CDR2 SVGAGI. CDR3 in amino acids: CASSSAAGRTDTQYF. The CDR3 coding sequence is TGTGCCAGCAGCTCCGCGGCGGGCCGGACAGATACGCAGTATTTT.

A single count supports this clone. The V and J genes are TRBV7-8 and TRBJ1-4; D is undetermined. The CDR3 spans 17 residues. Germline V lookup: CDR1 SGHVS, CDR2 FQNEAQ. V shed 1 base and J shed 0 bases, with 12 bases lying between them. This chain's CDR3 is CASSLGRSGATNEKLFF. The CDR3 region has the DNA TGTGCCAGCAGCTTAGGCCGGAGCGGGGCAACTAATGAAAAACTGTTTTTT.

The genes are TRBV7-8 and TRBJ2-5; possible D gene TRBD2, 5 bases. Germline CDR1 and CDR2: SGHVS and FQNEAQ. V was cut by 0 bases and J by 2 bases, with 13 bases left in between. The CDR3 runs to 16 residues. Written as DNA, the CDR3 is TGTGCCAGCAGCTTAGCCTTTATGGGAGAGCAAGAGACCCAGTACTTC. It codes for CASSLAFMGEQETQYF.

This chain links TRBV6-6 with TRBJ1-4; 7 bases fit TRBD1. Germline CDR1 and CDR2: MNHNY and SVGAGI (reference sequence). V shed 7 bases, J shed 8 bases, and the junction held 10 bases outside the gene matches. The CDR3 has 14 residues. The CDR3 DNA reads TGTGCCAGCACCCTACAGGGGTGGGAGGAAAAACTGTTTTTT. Its protein product is CASTLQGWEEKLFF.

The V call is TRBV10-3, the J call TRBJ2-2; 7 bases map to TRBD2. The CDR3 sequence is 17 residues long. Germline V gives CDR1 ENHRY, CDR2 SYGVKD. J gave up 6 bases and V 0 bases, and 10 bases lay outside the gene matches. The CDR3 nucleotides read TGTGCCATCAGTGAGTCAAGCGGGGCAGCCTCGGCCGGGGAGCTGTTTTTT. As protein: CAISESSGAASAGELFF.

The J gene is TRBJ1-5, the V gene TRBV2; TRBD1 is a possible D gene (5 bases). The CDR3 has 14 residues. The V gene lost 3 bases and the J gene lost 4 bases, with 10 bases spanning the gap. Germline assignment: CDR1 SNHLY and CDR2 FYNNEI. The CDR3 sequence is CASSDRVNNQPQHF. Written as DNA, the CDR3 is TGTGCCAGCAGTGACAGGGTGAATAATCAGCCCCAGCATTTT.

The gene calls are TRBV2 and TRBJ2-5, with 7 bases fitting TRBD2. Germline CDR1 and CDR2: SNHLY and FYNNEI. The trim removed 9 bases at V and 1 base at J, leaving 8 bases unmatched. There are 14 residues in the CDR3. CDR3 region: CASSFLAAQETQYF. The CDR3 DNA sequence: TGTGCCAGTTCATTCCTAGCGGCCCAAGAGACCCAGTACTTC.

The DNA of the CDR3 is TGCGCCAGCAGCTTGGTTTCGGGGGGCACAGATACGCAGTATTTT. Translated: CASSLVSGGTDTQYF. The V call is TRBV5-1, the J call TRBJ2-3, with a weak D call TRBD2 (6 bases). V was trimmed by 0 bases and J by 1 base, leaving 9 bases between them. Germline V CDR1 and CDR2: SGHRS, YFSETQ. The length of the CDR3 is 15 residues. The full variable domain, with the rest looked up from reference TRBV5-1 and TRBJ2-3, is KAGVTQTPRYLIKTRGQQVTLSCSPISGHRSVSWYQQTPGQGLQFLFEYFSETQRNKGNFPGRFSGRQFSNSRSEMNVSTLELGDSALYLCASSLVSGGTDTQYFGPGTRLTVL.

This clone was seen only a few times. The V call is TRBV18, the J call TRBJ2-7; 11 bases match TRBD1. V dropped 4 bases and J dropped 7; count of bases not matched to a gene: 6. CDR1 KGHSH and CDR2 LQKENI come from the germline V gene. The length of the CDR3 is 14 residues. Here the CDR3 DNA reads TGTGCCAGCTCACGAACGGGACAGGGGGTAGAGCAGTACTTC. Translating gives CASSRTGQGVEQYF.

As regards this clone: An end of the junction differs from the germline gene, which may be a read error. In the same sample, other DNA sequences code for this CDR3. The rearrangement uses TRBV4-3 and TRBJ1-5, with 8 bases fitting TRBD1. Per the germline V gene, CDR1 is LGHNA and CDR2 is YSLEER. The CDR3 is 15 residues long. This CDR3 is CASSQGQGLNQPQHF. CDR3 DNA sequence: TGCGCCAGCAGTCAAGGACAGGGACTTAATCAGCCCCAGCATTTT.

V is TRBV4-1 and J is TRBJ1-2; D not resolved. The CDR3 consists of 13 residues. V was clipped by 3 bases and J by 8 bases, with 13 bases between them. Germline V gene data show CDR1 as MGHRA and CDR2 as YSYEKL. The CDR3 DNA reads TGCGCCAGCAGCCAGAGCCGATCAAGCGGCTACACCTTC. Translating it yields CASSQSRSSGYTF.

There are a few counts of this clone. This rearrangement joins TRBV9 to TRBJ1-4; D is ambiguous. Per germline, CDR1 SGDLS and CDR2 YYNGEE. The CDR3 spans 14 residues. Trimming left V 4 bases short and J 6 bases short, with 13 bases between. The CDR3 loop reads CASSPRARDEKLFF. The CDR3 DNA sequence: TGTGCCAGCAGCCCCCGGGCGCGGGATGAAAAACTGTTTTTT.